The entry that follows covers one TCR beta chain sequence. Its target is unknown. This sample was taken from a study of T-cell memory formation after mild COVID-19. Study-level findings and limits: Contracting clones localized mainly to CM and EM when CD4+ and mainly to EMRA when CD8+. Clones shrinking between day 15 and 85 showed a balanced CD4/CD8 split, and those that grew later tilted toward CD4+.

The TCR alpha and TCR beta cDNA libraries, bearing sample barcodes and UMIs, were generated by 5'RACE using constant-segment primers. A single record per CDR3 protein comes from TCRdb applying MiXCR to the 5' RACE reads. The sample includes a few hundred thousand distinct CDR3 sequences, 20% to 25% seen only once; the top ten take about 8.7%. The CDR3 consists of 14 residues. V lost 1 base and J 3 bases, leaving 10 bases between the germline ends. CDR1 and CDR2 from the germline V gene are SGHNT and YYREEE (reference sequence). This TCR came from an adult woman who had mild COVID-19 (a few samples of this study predate the infection). Cell type and time point are not known. The chain employs TRBV5-4 and TRBJ1-1, with no clear D. Source material: PBMCs or a T cell subset sorted from them (not recorded which). CDR3 region: CASSLYSTYTEAFF. CDR3 DNA: TGTGCCAGCAGCTTGTACTCCACGTACACTGAAGCTTTCTTT.